These 11 T cell receptor beta chains originate from one sample sequenced in a study of cytomegalovirus exposure and HLA in healthy donors. The PCR ran on 60 Vbeta and 13 Jbeta primers. Generated by immunoSEQ multiplex PCR, the TCRdb table keeps only in-frame clones and is missing some. Of under 200,000 clones listed, 75% to 90% are singletons. The source material was PBMCs. The origin of the receptors is a woman aged 30 to 39 in good health and CMV-seronegative.

J is TRBJ2-2 and V is TRBV19; 7 bases map to TRBD1. CDR3 length: 14 residues. Germline values: CDR1 LNHDA, CDR2 SQIVND (reference sequence). Losses at the gene ends were 2 bases for V and 7 bases for J; bases not matched to a gene: 4. CDR3 DNA: TGTGCCAGTAGTATACAGGGGGAAGACGGGGAGCTGTTTTTT. Its protein product is CASSIQGEDGELFF.

This clone turned up a few times. CDR3 sequence: CASSEGLAETYEQYF. The CDR3 DNA reads as TGCGCCAGCAGCGAGGGACTAGCGGAAACCTACGAGCAGTACTTC. The chain uses TRBV5-1 and TRBJ2-7, with 11 bases lining up with TRBD2. The CDR3 totals 15 residues. J gave up 2 bases and V 4 bases, and 5 bases lay outside the gene matches. Germline CDR1 reads SGHRS; CDR2 reads YFSETQ.

In its sample, this clone was seen once. The V gene is TRBV7-2, the J gene TRBJ2-1; the D gene is possibly TRBD1 (6 bases). Per the germline V gene, CDR1 is SGHTA and CDR2 is FQGNSA. This CDR3 spans 15 amino acids. Trimming removed 4 bases at V and 0 bases at J, with 10 bases between. The CDR3 here is CASSSRTASYNEQFF. Written as DNA, the CDR3 is TGTGCCAGCAGCTCCCGGACAGCCTCCTACAATGAGCAGTTCTTC.

The J gene is TRBJ2-1, the V gene TRBV7-6, with TRBD2 matching over 7 bases. The J segment lost 9 bases and the V segment lost 4 bases, leaving 6 bases of the junction unmatched. Germline CDR1 SGHVS, CDR2 FNYEAQ. The CDR3 extends over 13 amino acids. The CDR3 bases are TGTGCCAGCAGCTCCTGGGGGGGGAGTGAGCAGTTCTTC. This translates into CASSSWGGSEQFF.

The chain uses TRBV4-1 and TRBJ2-3; 12 bases line up with TRBD2. This CDR3 contains 17 residues. CDR1 and CDR2 (germline): MGHRA, YSYEKL. J was trimmed by 0 bases and V by 4 bases; bases with no gene match: 5. The CDR3 sequence: CASSPGLAGSSTDTQYF. For the CDR3, the DNA is TGCGCCAGCAGCCCGGGACTAGCGGGCAGTAGCACAGATACGCAGTATTTT.

The rearrangement uses TRBV5-1 and TRBJ1-1; the D is unclear. Germline V gene sequence: CDR1 SGHRS, CDR2 YFSETQ. This CDR3 has 15 residues. V was clipped by 3 bases and J by 1 base, with 13 bases between them. CDR3 DNA sequence: TGCGCCAGCAGCTGGGTTCGCGGTTCGAACACTGAAGCTTTCTTT. It yields the protein CASSWVRGSNTEAFF.

The chain carries TRBV5-8 and TRBJ2-1; 9 bases are shared with TRBD2. This CDR3 contains 17 residues. Germline CDR1 and CDR2: SGHTS and YDEGEE. The V segment lost 4 bases and the J segment 2 bases; nucleotides outside the gene matches: 10. The CDR3 is CASSVFGSSGAYNEQFF. CDR3 in DNA: TGTGCCAGCAGCGTATTTGGGTCTAGCGGGGCCTACAATGAGCAGTTCTTC.

The chain recombines TRBV30 with TRBJ2-5; D possibly corresponds to TRBD2 (5 bases). The J call may be faulty, since TRBJ2-7 better matches the DNA end. CDR3 length equals 14 residues. Germline V lookup: CDR1 GTSNPN, CDR2 SVGIG (reference sequence). The CDR3 coding sequence is TGTGCCTGGAGTGTACTAGGGAATCCCTACGAGCAGTACTTC. Its translation is CAWSVLGNPYEQYF.

As to this clone: A junction end diverges from the germline sequence, so it may reflect a read error. The chain combines TRBV7-7 with TRBJ2-2; 10 bases fit TRBD2. The CDR3 runs 15 residues. Germline CDR1 SSHAT, CDR2 FNYEAQ (reference sequence). CDR3 coding DNA: TGTGCTAGCAGCTTAGTAGCGGGGGGCACCGGGGAGCTGTTTTTT. Translated, it gives CASSLVAGGTGELFF. The variable domain in full, completed from reference TRBV7-7 and TRBJ2-2, reads GAGVSQSPRYKVTKRGQDVTLRCDPISSHATLYWYQQALGQGPEFLTYFNYEAQPDKSGLPSDRFSAERPEGSISTLTIQRTEQRDSAMYRCASSLVAGGTGELFFGEGSRLTVL.

The chain uses TRBV15 and TRBJ1-4, with D perhaps matching TRBD1 (6 bases). The CDR3 has 13 amino acids. With 8 bases removed from V and 4 bases from J, the gap between germline ends came to 11 bases. Per germline, CDR1 LNHNV and CDR2 YYDKDF (reference sequence). CDR3 protein: CATSRGNNEKLFF. CDR3 DNA sequence: TGTGCCACCTCCAGGGGCAATAATGAAAAACTGTTTTTT.

This chain links TRBV6-4 with TRBJ2-3, with 10 bases aligning to TRBD2. The CDR3 loop spans 14 amino acids. CDR1 is MRHNA, CDR2 SNTAGT, per germline. With V trimmed by 3 bases and J by 7 bases, 4 bases remained unmatched. The CDR3 sequence is CASSEAGGPNTQYF. In DNA, the CDR3 is TGTGCCAGCAGTGAAGCGGGAGGGCCAAATACGCAGTATTTT.